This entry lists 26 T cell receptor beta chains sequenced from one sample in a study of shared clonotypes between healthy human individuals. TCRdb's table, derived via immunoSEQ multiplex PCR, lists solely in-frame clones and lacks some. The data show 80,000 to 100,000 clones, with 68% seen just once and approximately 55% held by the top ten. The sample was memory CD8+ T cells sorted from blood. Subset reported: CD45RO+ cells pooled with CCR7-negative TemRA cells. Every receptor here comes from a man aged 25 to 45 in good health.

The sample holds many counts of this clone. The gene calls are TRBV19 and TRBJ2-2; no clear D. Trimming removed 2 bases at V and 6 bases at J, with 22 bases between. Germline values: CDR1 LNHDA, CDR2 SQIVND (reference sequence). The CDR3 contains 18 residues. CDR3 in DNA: TGTGCCAGTAGTATATGGTACACACACGTGTTGTTGGCCGGGGAGCTGTTTTTT. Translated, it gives CASSIWYTHVLLAGELFF.

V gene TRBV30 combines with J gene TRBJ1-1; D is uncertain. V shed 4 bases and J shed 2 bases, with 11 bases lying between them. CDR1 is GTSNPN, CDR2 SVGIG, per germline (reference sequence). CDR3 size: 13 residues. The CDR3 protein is CAWKENRNTEAFF. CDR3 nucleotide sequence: TGTGCCTGGAAGGAGAACAGAAACACTGAAGCTTTCTTT.

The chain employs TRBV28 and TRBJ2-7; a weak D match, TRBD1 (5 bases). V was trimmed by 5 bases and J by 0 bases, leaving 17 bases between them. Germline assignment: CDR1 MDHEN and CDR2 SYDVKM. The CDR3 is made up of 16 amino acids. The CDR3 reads CASSGNRRRSSYEQYF. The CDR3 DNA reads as TGTGCCAGCAGTGGAAACAGGAGACGAAGCTCCTACGAGCAGTACTTC.

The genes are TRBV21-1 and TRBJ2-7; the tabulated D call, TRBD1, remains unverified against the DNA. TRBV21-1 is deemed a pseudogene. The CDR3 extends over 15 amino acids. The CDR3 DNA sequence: TGTGCCAGCAGCAAAGCGCTTCAGGGTTACTACGAGCAGTACTTC. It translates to CASSKALQGYYEQYF.

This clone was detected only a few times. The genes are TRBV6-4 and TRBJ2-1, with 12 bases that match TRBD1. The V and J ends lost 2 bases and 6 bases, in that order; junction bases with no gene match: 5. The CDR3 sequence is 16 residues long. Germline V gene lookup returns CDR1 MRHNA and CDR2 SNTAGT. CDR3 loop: CASSDLGDRGLNEQFF. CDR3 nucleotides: TGTGCCAGCAGTGACCTCGGGGACAGGGGGCTCAATGAGCAGTTCTTC.

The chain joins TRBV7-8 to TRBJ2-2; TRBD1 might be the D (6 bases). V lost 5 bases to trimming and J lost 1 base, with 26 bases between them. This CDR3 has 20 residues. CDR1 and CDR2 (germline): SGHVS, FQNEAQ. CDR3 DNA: TGTGCCAGCAGCGAATCCGGGGACATATTTAGTCTTGTGAACACCGGGGAGCTGTTTTTT. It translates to CASSESGDIFSLVNTGELFF. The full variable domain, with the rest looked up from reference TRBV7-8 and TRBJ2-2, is GAGVSQSPRYKVAKRGQDVALRCDPISGHVSLFWYQQALGQGPEFLTYFQNEAQLDKSGLPSDRFFAERPEGSVSTLKIQRTQQEDSAVYLCASSESGDIFSLVNTGELFFGEGSRLTVL.

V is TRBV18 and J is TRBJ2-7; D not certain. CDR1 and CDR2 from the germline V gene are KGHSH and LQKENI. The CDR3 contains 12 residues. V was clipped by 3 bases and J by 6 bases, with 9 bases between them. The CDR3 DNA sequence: TGTGCCAGCTCACCGTCCCCGGGCGAGCAGTACTTC. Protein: CASSPSPGEQYF. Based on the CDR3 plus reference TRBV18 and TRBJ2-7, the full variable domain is NAGVMQNPRHLVRRRGQEARLRCSPMKGHSHVYWYRQLPEEGLKFMVYLQKENIIDESGMPKERFSAEFPKEGPSILRIQQVVRGDSAAYFCASSPSPGEQYFGPGTRLTVT.

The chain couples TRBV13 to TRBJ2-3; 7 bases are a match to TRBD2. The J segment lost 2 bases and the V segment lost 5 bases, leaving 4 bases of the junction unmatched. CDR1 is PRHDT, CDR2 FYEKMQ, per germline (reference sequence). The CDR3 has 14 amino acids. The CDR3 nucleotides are TGTGCCAGCAGCCAGGGACTATCCACAGATACGCAGTATTTT. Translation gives CASSQGLSTDTQYF.

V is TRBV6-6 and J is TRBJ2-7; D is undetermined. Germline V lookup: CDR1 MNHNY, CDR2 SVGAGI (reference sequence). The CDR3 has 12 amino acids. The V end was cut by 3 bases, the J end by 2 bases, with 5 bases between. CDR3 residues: CASSYEAYEQYF. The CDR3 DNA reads TGTGCCAGCAGTTATGAAGCCTACGAGCAGTACTTC.

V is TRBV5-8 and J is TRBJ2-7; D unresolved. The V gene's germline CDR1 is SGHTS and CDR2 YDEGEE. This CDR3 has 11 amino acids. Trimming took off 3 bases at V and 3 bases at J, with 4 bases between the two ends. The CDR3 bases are TGTGCCAGCAGCTCGGGCTACGAGCAGTACTTC. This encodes CASSSGYEQYF.

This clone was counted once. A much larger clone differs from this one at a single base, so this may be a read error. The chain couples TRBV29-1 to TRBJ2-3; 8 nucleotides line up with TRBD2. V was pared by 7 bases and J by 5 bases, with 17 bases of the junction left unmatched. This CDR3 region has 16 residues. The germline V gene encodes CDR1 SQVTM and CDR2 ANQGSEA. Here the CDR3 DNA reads TGCAGCGCTAATCCCGGGACTAGTGTTGTGGTAGATACGCAGTATTTT. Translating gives CSANPGTSVVVDTQYF.

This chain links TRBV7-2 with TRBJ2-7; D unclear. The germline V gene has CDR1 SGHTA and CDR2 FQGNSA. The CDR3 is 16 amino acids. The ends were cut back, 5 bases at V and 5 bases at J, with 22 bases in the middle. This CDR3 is CASSPRSRSQWNEQYF. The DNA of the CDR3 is TGTGCCAGCAGCCCTCGGAGCCGTTCCCAATGGAACGAGCAGTACTTC. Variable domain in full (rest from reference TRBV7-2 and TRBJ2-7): GAGVSQSPSNKVTEKGKDVELRCDPISGHTALYWYRQSLGQGLEFLIYFQGNSAPDKSGLPSDRFSAERTGGSVSTLTIQRTQQEDSAVYLCASSPRSRSQWNEQYFGPGTRLTVT.

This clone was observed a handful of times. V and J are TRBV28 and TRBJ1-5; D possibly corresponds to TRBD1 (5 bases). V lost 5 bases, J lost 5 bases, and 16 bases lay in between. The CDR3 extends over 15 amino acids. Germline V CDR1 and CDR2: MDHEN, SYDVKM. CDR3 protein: CASSTPQGPHQPQHF. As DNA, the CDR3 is TGTGCCAGCAGTACCCCGCAGGGCCCCCATCAGCCCCAGCATTTT. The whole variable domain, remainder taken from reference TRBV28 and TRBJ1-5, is DVKVTQSSRYLVKRTGEKVFLECVQDMDHENMFWYRQDPGLGLRLIYFSYDVKMKEKGDIPEGYSVSREKKERFSLILESASTNQTSMYLCASSTPQGPHQPQHFGDGTRLSIL.

The CDR3 DNA is TGTGCCAGCAGTCTACTAGCGACCTACGAGCAGTACTTC. Residues: CASSLLATYEQYF. This chain uses TRBV7-2 with TRBJ2-7; TRBD2 aligns across 7 bases. Germline V gene lookup returns CDR1 SGHTA and CDR2 FQGNSA. Trimming removed 6 bases from V and 2 bases from J; junction bases left unmatched: 4. This CDR3 has 13 residues.

The CDR3 DNA is TGTGCCAGCACCTCAGGGATTTTCCTCTCCTACGAGCAGTACTTC. It is translated as CASTSGIFLSYEQYF. This chain joins TRBV2 and TRBJ2-7, with D tentatively TRBD1 (5 bases). In germline, CDR1 is SNHLY, CDR2 FYNNEI. Trimming took 7 bases from V and 0 from J, leaving 16 bases between them. CDR3 size: 15 residues.

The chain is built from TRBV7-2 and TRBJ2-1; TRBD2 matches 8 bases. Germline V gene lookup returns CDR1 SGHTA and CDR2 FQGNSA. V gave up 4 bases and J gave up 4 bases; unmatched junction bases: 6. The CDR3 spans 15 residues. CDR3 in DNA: TGTGCCAGCAGCTATAGCGGGACTACTTACAATGAGCAGTTCTTC. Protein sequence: CASSYSGTTYNEQFF.

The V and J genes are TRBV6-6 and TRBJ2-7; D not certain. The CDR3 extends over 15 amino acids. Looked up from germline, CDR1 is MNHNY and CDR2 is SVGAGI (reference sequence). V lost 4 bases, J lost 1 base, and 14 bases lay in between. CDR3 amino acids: CASSSPVLTSYEQYF. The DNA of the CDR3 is TGTGCCAGCAGTTCACCGGTCCTAACTTCCTACGAGCAGTACTTC.

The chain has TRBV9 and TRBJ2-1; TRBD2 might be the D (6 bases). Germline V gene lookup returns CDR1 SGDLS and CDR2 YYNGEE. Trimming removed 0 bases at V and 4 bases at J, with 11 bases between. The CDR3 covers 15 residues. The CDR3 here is CASSVDTRGYNEQFF. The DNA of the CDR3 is TGTGCCAGCAGCGTAGATACTCGGGGGTACAATGAGCAGTTCTTC.

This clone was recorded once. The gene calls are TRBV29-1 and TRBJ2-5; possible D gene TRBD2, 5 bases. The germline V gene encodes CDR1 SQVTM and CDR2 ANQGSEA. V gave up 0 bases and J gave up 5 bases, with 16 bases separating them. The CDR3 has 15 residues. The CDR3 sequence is CSVEDWELGFETQYF. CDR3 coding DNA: TGCAGCGTTGAAGATTGGGAACTAGGCTTTGAGACCCAGTACTTC.

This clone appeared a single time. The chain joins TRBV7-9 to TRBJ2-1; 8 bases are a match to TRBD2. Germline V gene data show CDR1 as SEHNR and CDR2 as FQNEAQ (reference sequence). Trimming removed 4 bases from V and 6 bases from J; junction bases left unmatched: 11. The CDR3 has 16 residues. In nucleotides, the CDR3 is TGTGCCAGCAGCTCGCAGACTAGCGAACAAGGCAATGAGCAGTTCTTC. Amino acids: CASSSQTSEQGNEQFF.

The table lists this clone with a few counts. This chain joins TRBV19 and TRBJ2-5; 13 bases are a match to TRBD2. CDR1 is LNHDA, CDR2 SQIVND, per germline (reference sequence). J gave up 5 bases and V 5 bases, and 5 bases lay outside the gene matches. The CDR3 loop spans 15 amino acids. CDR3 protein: CASSWTSGSGETQYF. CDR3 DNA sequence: TGTGCCAGTAGTTGGACTAGCGGGAGCGGTGAGACCCAGTACTTC.

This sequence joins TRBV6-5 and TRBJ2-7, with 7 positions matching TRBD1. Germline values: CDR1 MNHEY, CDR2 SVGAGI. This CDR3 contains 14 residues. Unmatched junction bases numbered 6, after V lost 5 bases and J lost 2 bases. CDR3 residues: CASSAGTAPYEQYF. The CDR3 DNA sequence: TGTGCCAGCAGTGCCGGGACAGCCCCCTACGAGCAGTACTTC.

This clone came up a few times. The CDR3 reads CASSEYTSSYNEQFF. CDR3 sequence (DNA): TGTGCCAGCAGTGAATACACTAGCAGCTACAATGAGCAGTTCTTC. This chain connects TRBV25-1 to TRBJ2-1; TRBD2 might be the D (6 bases). Trimming removed 0 bases from V and 3 bases from J, with 9 bases in between. In germline, CDR1 is MGHDK, CDR2 SYGVNS. The CDR3 consists of 15 residues. Using reference TRBV25-1 and TRBJ2-1 for the parts outside the CDR3, the full variable domain is EADIYQTPRYLVIGTGKKITLECSQTMGHDKMYWYQQDPGMELHLIHYSYGVNSTEKGDLSSESTVSRIRTEHFPLTLESARPSHTSQYLCASSEYTSSYNEQFFGPGTRLTVL.

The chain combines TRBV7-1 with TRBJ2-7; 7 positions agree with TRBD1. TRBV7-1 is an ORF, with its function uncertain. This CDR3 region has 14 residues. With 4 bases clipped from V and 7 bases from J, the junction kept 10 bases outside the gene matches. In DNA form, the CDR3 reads TGTGCCAGCAGCTTATTGCAGGGGGTGTGGGAGCAGTACTTC. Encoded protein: CASSLLQGVWEQYF.

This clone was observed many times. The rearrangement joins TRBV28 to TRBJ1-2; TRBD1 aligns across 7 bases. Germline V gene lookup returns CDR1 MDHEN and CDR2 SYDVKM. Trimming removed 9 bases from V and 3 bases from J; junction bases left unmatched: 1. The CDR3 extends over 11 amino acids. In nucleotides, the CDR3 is TGTGCCAGTGGACAGGACTATGGCTACACCTTC. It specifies CASGQDYGYTF.

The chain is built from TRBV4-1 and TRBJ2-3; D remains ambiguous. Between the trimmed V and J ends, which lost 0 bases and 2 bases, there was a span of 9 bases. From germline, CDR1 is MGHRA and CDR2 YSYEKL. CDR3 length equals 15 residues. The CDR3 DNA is TGCGCCAGCAGCCAAGATGTAACTACCACAGATACGCAGTATTTT. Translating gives CASSQDVTTTDTQYF.